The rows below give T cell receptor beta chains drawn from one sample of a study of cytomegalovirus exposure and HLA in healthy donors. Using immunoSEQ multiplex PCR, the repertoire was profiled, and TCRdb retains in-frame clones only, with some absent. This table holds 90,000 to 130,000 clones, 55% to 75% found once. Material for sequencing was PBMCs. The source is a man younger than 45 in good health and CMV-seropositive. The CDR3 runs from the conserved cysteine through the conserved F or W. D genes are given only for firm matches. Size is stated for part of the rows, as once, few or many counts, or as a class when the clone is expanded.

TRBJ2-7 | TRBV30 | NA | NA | CAWLANRAPYEQYF | TGTGCCTGGCTCGCAAACAGGGCCCCCTACGAGCAGTACTTC
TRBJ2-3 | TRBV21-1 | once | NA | CASSKEEGRSTF | TGTGCCAGCAGCAAAGAGGAGGGCCGGTCCACTTTT
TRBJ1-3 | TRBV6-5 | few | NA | CASSYTWGGRLNTIYF | TGTGCCAGCAGTTACACCTGGGGGGGGCGTTTAAACACCATATATTTT
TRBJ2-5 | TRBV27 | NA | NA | CASSQETQYF | TGTGCCAGTTCACAAGAGACCCAGTACTTC
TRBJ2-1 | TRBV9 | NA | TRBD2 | CASSLTAGVGNEQFF | TGTGCCAGCAGCCTTACAGCGGGAGTTGGCAATGAGCAGTTCTTC
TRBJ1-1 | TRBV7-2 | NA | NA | CASSPPGGGTEAFF | TGTGCCAGCTCCCCCCCCGGGGGAGGCACTGAAGCTTTCTTT
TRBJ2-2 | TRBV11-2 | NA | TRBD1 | CASSPRTGLTNTGELFF | TGTGCCAGCAGCCCCAGGACAGGGTTAACGAACACCGGGGAGCTGTTTTTT
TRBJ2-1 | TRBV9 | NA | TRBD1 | CASSPRTGGGNDQFF | TGTGCCAGCAGCCCCCGGACAGGGGGCGGGAATGACCAGTTCTTC
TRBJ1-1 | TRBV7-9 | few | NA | CASSRIQEYAFF | TGTGCCAGCAGCCGCATCCAGGAATACGCTTTCTTT
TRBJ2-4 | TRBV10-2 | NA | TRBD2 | CASSELASKNIQYF | TGCGCCAGCAGTGAACTAGCGTCTAAAAACATTCAGTACTTC
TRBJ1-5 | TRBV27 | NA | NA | CATKLGGSSNQPQHF | TGTGCCACCAAACTCGGGGGAAGTAGCAATCAGCCCCAGCATTTT
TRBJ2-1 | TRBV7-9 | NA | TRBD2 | CASSLRLAGGNNEQFF | TGTGCCAGCAGCTTAAGGCTAGCGGGGGGGAACAATGAGCAGTTCTTC
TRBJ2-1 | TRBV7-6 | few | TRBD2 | CASSLLAGNSYNEQFF | TGTGCCAGCAGCTTATTAGCGGGAAACTCCTACAATGAGCAGTTCTTC
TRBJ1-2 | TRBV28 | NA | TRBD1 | CASSLGDSRRSGYTF | TGTGCCAGCAGTTTAGGGGACAGCCGGCGATCTGGCTACACCTTC
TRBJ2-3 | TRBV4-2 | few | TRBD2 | CASSQEPGGYTDTQYF | TGTGCCAGCAGCCAAGAACCGGGGGGGTACACAGATACGCAGTATTTT
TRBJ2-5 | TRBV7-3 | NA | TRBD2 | CASSLTGGSYETQYF | TGTGCCAGCAGCTTAACGGGCGGGAGCTATGAGACCCAGTACTTC
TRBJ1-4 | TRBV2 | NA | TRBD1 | CASSADRGLGNEKLFF | TGTGCCAGCAGTGCCGACAGGGGGCTTGGTAATGAAAAACTGTTTTTT
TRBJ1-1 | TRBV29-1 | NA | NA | CSVAENTEAFF | TGCAGCGTGGCGGAGAACACTGAAGCTTTCTTT
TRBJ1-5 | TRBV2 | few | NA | CASSGQGIQPQHF | TGTGCCAGCAGTGGGCAGGGGATTCAGCCCCAGCATTTT
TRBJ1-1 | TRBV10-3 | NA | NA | CAISGGGYQDTEAFF | TGTGCCATCAGTGGGGGGGGCTATCAAGACACTGAAGCTTTCTTT
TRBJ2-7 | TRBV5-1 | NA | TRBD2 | CASSLGSGVFYEQYF | TGCGCCAGCAGCTTGGGAAGCGGGGTTTTCTACGAGCAGTACTTC
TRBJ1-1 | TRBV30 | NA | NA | CAWSPESRSTEAFF | TGTGCCTGGAGTCCCGAGAGCCGGTCCACTGAAGCTTTCTTT
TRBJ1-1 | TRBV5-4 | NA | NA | CASRSETGRNTEAFF | TGTGCCAGCAGATCCGAAACAGGGAGGAACACTGAAGCTTTCTTT
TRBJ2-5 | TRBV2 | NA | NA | CASRGETQYF | TGTGCCTCTAGGGGGGAGACCCAGTACTTC
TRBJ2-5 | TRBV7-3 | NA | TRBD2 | CASSLFGGIQETQYF | TGTGCCAGCAGCTTATTCGGGGGGATACAAGAGACCCAGTACTTC
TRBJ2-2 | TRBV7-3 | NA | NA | CASSLDRNTGELFF | TGTGCCAGCAGCTTAGACAGGAACACCGGGGAGCTGTTTTTT
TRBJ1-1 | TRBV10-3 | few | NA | CAISGGDLNTEAFF | TGTGCCATCAGCGGGGGGGACCTGAACACTGAAGCTTTCTTT
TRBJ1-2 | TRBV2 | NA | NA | CASSDRGGNYGYTF | TGTGCCAGCAGTGATCGTGGCGGGAACTATGGCTACACCTTC
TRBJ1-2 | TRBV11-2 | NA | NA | CASSLMGGTPTSFYGYTF | TGTGCCAGCAGCTTAATGGGCGGGACGCCTACGAGTTTCTATGGCTACACCTTC
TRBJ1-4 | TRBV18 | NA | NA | CASSPSAGRVNEKLFF | TGTGCCAGCTCACCCTCAGCCGGGAGGGTTAATGAAAAACTGTTTTTT
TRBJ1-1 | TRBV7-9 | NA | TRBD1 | CASSSRTGLNTEAFF | TGTGCCAGCAGCTCTCGGACAGGGTTGAACACTGAAGCTTTCTTT
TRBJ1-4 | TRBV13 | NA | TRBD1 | CASSLRGGDEKLFF | TGTGCCAGCAGCCTCAGAGGGGGCGACGAAAAACTGTTTTTT
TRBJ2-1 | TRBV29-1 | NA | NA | CSVNQDMNEQFF | TGCAGCGTAAATCAGGACATGAATGAGCAGTTCTTC
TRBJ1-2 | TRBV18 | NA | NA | CASSVESRQGYTF | TGTGCCAGCTCCGTGGAGAGCCGGCAGGGCTACACCTTC
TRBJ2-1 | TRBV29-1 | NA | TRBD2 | CSVFGTSGRADEQFF | TGCAGCGTTTTCGGGACTAGCGGGAGGGCCGATGAGCAGTTCTTC
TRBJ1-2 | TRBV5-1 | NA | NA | CASGPTGVYGYTF | TGCGCCAGCGGTCCAACGGGGGTATATGGCTACACCTTC
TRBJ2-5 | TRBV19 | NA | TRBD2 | CAIETSGSEQETQYF | TGTGCCATCGAGACTAGCGGGAGTGAGCAAGAGACCCAGTACTTC
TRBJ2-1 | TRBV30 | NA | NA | CAWMNWRRTNEQFF | TGTGCCTGGATGAATTGGAGGCGGACTAATGAGCAGTTCTTC
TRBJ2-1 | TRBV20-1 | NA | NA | CSATSYNEQFF | TGCAGCGCTACCTCTTACAATGAGCAGTTCTTC
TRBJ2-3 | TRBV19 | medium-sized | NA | CASRLSGDTQYF | TGTGCCAGTAGATTGTCGGGGGATACGCAGTATTTT
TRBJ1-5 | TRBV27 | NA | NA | CALETVQPQHF | TGTGCCCTTGAGACAGTTCAGCCCCAGCATTTT
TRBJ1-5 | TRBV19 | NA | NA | CASSMGQNLGNQPQHF | TGTGCCAGTAGTATGGGGCAGAACCTTGGCAATCAGCCCCAGCATTTT
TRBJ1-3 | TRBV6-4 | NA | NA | CASSDLEGRGNTIYF | TGTGCCAGCAGTGACTTGGAGGGGAGGGGAAACACCATATATTTT
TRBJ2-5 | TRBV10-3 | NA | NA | CAISDDRGAVVTQYF | TGTGCCATCAGTGATGATCGAGGCGCGGTTGTGACCCAGTACTTC
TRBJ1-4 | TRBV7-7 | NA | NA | CASSFGGGSEKLFF | TGTGCTAGCAGCTTCGGGGGTGGCAGTGAAAAACTGTTTTTT
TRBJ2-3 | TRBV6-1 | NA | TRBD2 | CASSALERGRNF | TGTGCCAGCAGTGCGTTAGAGCGGGGGCGGAATTTT
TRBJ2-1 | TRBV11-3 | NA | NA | CASSLMGGDGYNEQFF | TGTGCCAGCAGCTTAATGGGGGGTGATGGTTACAATGAGCAGTTCTTC
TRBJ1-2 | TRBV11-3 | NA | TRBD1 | CASSSRTGGNYGYTF | TGTGCCAGCAGCTCTCGGACAGGGGGCAACTATGGCTACACCTTC
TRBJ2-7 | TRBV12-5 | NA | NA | CASLGQTSFFPYEQYF | TGTGCTAGTTTAGGACAGACTAGCTTCTTTCCTTACGAGCAGTACTTC
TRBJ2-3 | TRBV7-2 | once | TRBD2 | CASSVRRTSSDTQYF | TGTGCCAGCAGCGTGAGGAGGACTAGTTCAGATACGCAGTATTTT
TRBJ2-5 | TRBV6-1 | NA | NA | CASREQETQYF | TGTGCCAGCAGAGAGCAAGAGACCCAGTACTTC
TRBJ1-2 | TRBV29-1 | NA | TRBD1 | CSVIQGRDGYTF | TGCAGCGTTATACAGGGGAGAGATGGCTACACCTTC